The 23 T cell receptor beta chains below were found in one sample sequenced in a study of CD8+ T cells in alopecia areata. The treatment here: oral pan-JAK inhibitor, 5-10 mg twice daily. RNA, once extracted, was reverse transcribed into cDNA for use as the sequencing template. Produced via immunoSEQ multiplex PCR; TCRdb's table is partial and in-frame only. Of about 140,000 clones in the sample, approximately 80% were seen once. Source: CD8+ T cells sorted from blood, taken at week 4, from a patient treated with tofacitinib. Source of these receptors: a human donor with alopecia areata.

The J gene is TRBJ2-3, the V gene TRBV7-8, with D uncertain. This CDR3 region has 12 residues. From germline, CDR1 is SGHVS and CDR2 FQNEAQ. The ends were cut back, 10 bases at V and 2 bases at J, with 10 bases in the middle. CDR3: CATRAATDTQYF. In DNA form, the CDR3 reads TGTGCCACCCGGGCCGCCACAGATACGCAGTATTTT.

The chain is built from TRBV27 and TRBJ2-5; TRBD2 agrees at 11 bases. V shed 2 bases, J shed 4 bases, and the junction held 3 bases outside the gene matches. The CDR3 is 15 residues long. The germline V gene encodes CDR1 MNHEY and CDR2 SMNVEV (reference sequence). The CDR3 is CASSLLGTSGETQYF. The CDR3 DNA sequence: TGTGCCAGCAGTTTACTCGGGACTAGCGGAGAGACCCAGTACTTC.

This chain links TRBV29-1 with TRBJ2-7; 7 nucleotides agree with TRBD1. V lost 6 bases and J lost 4; bases outside the gene matches: 12. This CDR3 spans 14 amino acids. Germline-derived CDR1 and CDR2 are SQVTM and ANQGSEA. In DNA form, the CDR3 reads TGCAGCGTCGGACAGGCCAGTCCCCTTTACGAGCAGTACTTC. It is translated as CSVGQASPLYEQYF.

The rearrangement joins TRBV6-5 to TRBJ2-5; a weak D match, TRBD2 (5 bases). The V gene's germline CDR1 is MNHEY and CDR2 SVGAGI. CDR3 size: 14 residues. V shed 2 bases and J shed 6 bases, with 13 bases lying between them. The CDR3 DNA follows: TGTGCCAGCAGTTACGATCGGGGTTTGAAGACCCAGTACTTC. It yields the protein CASSYDRGLKTQYF.

This chain links TRBV27 with TRBJ2-7; D gene unclear. The CDR3 sequence is 15 residues long. The germline CDR1 and CDR2 sequences are MNHEY and SMNVEV (reference sequence). V dropped 0 bases and J dropped 0 bases, with 9 bases sitting between them. CDR3 sequence reads: CASSLSALTSYEQYF. The CDR3 bases are TGTGCCAGCAGTTTATCGGCACTGACCTCCTACGAGCAGTACTTC.

The J gene is TRBJ1-2, the V gene TRBV27, with a possible D match to TRBD1 (5 bases). CDR1 is MNHEY and CDR2 is SMNVEV in the germline V gene (reference sequence). The CDR3 length is 15 residues. The V end lost 7 bases, the J end lost 6 bases, and 21 bases lay between the germline ends. The CDR3 loop reads CASTPTLGVGDGYTF. DNA of the CDR3: TGTGCCAGCACCCCAACCTTAGGGGTTGGGGATGGCTACACCTTC.

V usage is TRBV6-5 and J usage is TRBJ1-6; possibly TRBD1 for D (5 bases). The germline CDR1 and CDR2 sequences are MNHEY and SVGAGI. Deletions cut 5 bases from V and 5 bases from J, with 10 bases between. There are 14 residues in the CDR3. In DNA form, the CDR3 reads TGTGCCAGCAGTCGTACAGGAGATAATTCACCCCTCCACTTT. It yields the protein CASSRTGDNSPLHF.

The rearrangement joins TRBV6-1 to TRBJ2-3, with 9 bases that match TRBD2. The trim removed 1 base at V and 2 bases at J, leaving 4 bases unmatched. Germline V gene data show CDR1 as MNHNS and CDR2 as SASEGT. The CDR3 covers 16 residues. CDR3 residues: CASSEGTSDLTDTQYF. The CDR3 region has the DNA TGTGCCAGCAGTGAAGGGACTAGCGATCTCACAGATACGCAGTATTTT.

This rearrangement joins TRBV7-6 to TRBJ2-7, with D possibly being TRBD1 or TRBD2 (5 bases each). Trimming removed 1 base from V and 4 bases from J, with 8 bases in between. CDR3 length equals 13 residues. CDR1 and CDR2 from the germline V gene are SGHVS and FNYEAQ. CDR3 loop: CASSLGDGYEQYF. The CDR3 DNA follows: TGTGCCAGCAGCTTAGGGGACGGGTACGAGCAGTACTTC. Full variable domain (remainder filled in from reference TRBV7-6 and TRBJ2-7): GAGVSQSPRYKVTKRGQDVALRCDPISGHVSLYWYRQALGQGPEFLTYFNYEAQQDKSGLPNDRFSAERPEGSISTLTIQRTEQRDSAMYRCASSLGDGYEQYFGPGTRLTVT.

This clone was detected ten times or more. The J gene is TRBJ2-7, the V gene TRBV7-9; D might be TRBD1 (6 bases). Deletions cut 1 base from V and 6 bases from J, with 28 bases between. CDR1 and CDR2 (germline): SEHNR, FQNEAQ (reference sequence). CDR3 length equals 19 residues. The CDR3 protein is CASSLDTSSTGPLFGEQYF. CDR3 nucleotide sequence: TGTGCCAGCAGCTTAGATACCTCCTCCACAGGGCCCCTCTTCGGCGAGCAGTACTTC.

For the CDR3, the DNA is TGTGCCAGCAGTTCCGGGACAGGCCAAAACACCGGGGAGCTGTTTTTT. It is translated as CASSSGTGQNTGELFF. The chain couples TRBV27 to TRBJ2-2; TRBD1 matches at 8 bases. CDR1 MNHEY and CDR2 SMNVEV come from the germline V gene (reference sequence). V gave up 4 bases and J gave up 2 bases; unmatched junction bases: 6. The CDR3 contains 16 residues.

CDR3 in amino acids: CASSDPIAGGAAKNIQYF. DNA for the CDR3: TGTGCCAGCAGTGACCCAATAGCGGGGGGAGCAGCCAAAAACATTCAGTACTTC. The chain is built from TRBV2 and TRBJ2-4; 10 bases are a match to TRBD2. Trimming took 3 bases from V and 0 from J; bases not matched to a gene: 8. There are 18 residues in the CDR3. CDR1 is SNHLY, CDR2 FYNNEI, per germline.

This clone was seen just once. The rearrangement uses TRBV6-6 and TRBJ2-5; the match to TRBD2 covers 7 bases. This CDR3 spans 15 amino acids. CDR1 MNHNY and CDR2 SVGAGI come from the germline V gene (reference sequence). Trimming removed 0 bases from V and 4 bases from J; junction bases left unmatched: 5. In DNA, the CDR3 is TGTGCCAGCAGTTACTCGAGGGGCGGGGGAGAGACCCAGTACTTC. Amino acid sequence: CASSYSRGGGETQYF.

The chain employs TRBV6-6 and TRBJ2-5; 13 positions match TRBD2. Germline V gene sequence: CDR1 MNHNY, CDR2 SVGAGI (reference sequence). The CDR3 is made up of 16 amino acids. V lost 6 bases, J lost 5 bases, and 9 bases stayed unmatched. The CDR3 region is CASRPAGTSGVETQYF. As DNA, the CDR3 is TGTGCCAGCAGACCCGCCGGGACTAGCGGGGTGGAGACCCAGTACTTC.

V gene TRBV6-1 combines with J gene TRBJ2-1; 8 positions agree with TRBD1. The CDR3 has 15 residues. Looked up from germline, CDR1 is MNHNS and CDR2 is SASEGT. The J segment lost 0 bases and the V segment lost 6 bases, leaving 4 bases of the junction unmatched. The CDR3 bases are TGTGCCAGCAGGAGACAGGGGATCTCCTACAATGAGCAGTTCTTC. It is translated as CASRRQGISYNEQFF.

V and J are TRBV29-1 and TRBJ2-2, with 7 bases that match TRBD2. Per the germline V gene, CDR1 is SQVTM and CDR2 is ANQGSEA. V was pared by 7 bases and J by 8 bases, with 4 bases of the junction left unmatched. The CDR3 sequence is 11 residues long. The DNA of the CDR3 is TGCAGCGCCTTTAGCGGGGGGGAGCTGTTTTTT. This encodes CSAFSGGELFF.

The V call is TRBV6-5, the J call TRBJ1-2; D is unclear. Germline CDR1 MNHEY, CDR2 SVGAGI. The ends were cut back, 6 bases at V and 2 bases at J, with 16 bases in the middle. The length of the CDR3 is 15 residues. The CDR3 region is CASRDGPAPNYGYTF. For the CDR3, the DNA is TGTGCCAGCAGGGACGGGCCGGCCCCGAACTATGGCTACACCTTC.

This chain joins TRBV7-8 and TRBJ2-1; 8 nucleotides agree with TRBD1. The CDR3 length is 16 residues. Germline CDR1 SGHVS, CDR2 FQNEAQ. V lost 5 bases, J lost 7 bases, and 13 bases stayed unmatched. This CDR3 is CASSRDLQGATNEQFF. In DNA form, the CDR3 reads TGTGCCAGCAGCCGAGACTTGCAGGGGGCGACTAATGAGCAGTTCTTC. Using reference TRBV7-8 and TRBJ2-1 for the parts outside the CDR3, the full variable domain is GAGVSQSPRYKVAKRGQDVALRCDPISGHVSLFWYQQALGQGPEFLTYFQNEAQLDKSGLPSDRFFAERPEGSVSTLKIQRTQQEDSAVYLCASSRDLQGATNEQFFGPGTRLTVL.

V is TRBV19 and J is TRBJ1-1, with D possibly matching TRBD1 (6 bases). Looked up from germline, CDR1 is LNHDA and CDR2 is SQIVND (reference sequence). The CDR3 has 15 amino acids. The ends were cut back, 5 bases at V and 6 bases at J, with 19 bases in the middle. This CDR3 is CASSPLPDSSSEAFF. The CDR3 DNA follows: TGTGCCAGTAGTCCCCTCCCGGACAGCTCCTCTGAAGCTTTCTTT.

This clone was recorded once. The CDR3 region is CASSYSELNEQFF. CDR3 nucleotide sequence: TGTGCCAGCAGTTATTCGGAGCTCAATGAGCAGTTCTTC. The chain links TRBV6-5 to TRBJ2-1; D not certain. In germline, CDR1 is MNHEY, CDR2 SVGAGI. V shed 3 bases and J shed 6 bases, with 9 bases lying between them. The length of the CDR3 is 13 residues.

The J gene is TRBJ1-6, the V gene TRBV4-3, with D tentatively TRBD1 (5 bases). The CDR3 runs to 14 residues. Per the germline V gene, CDR1 is LGHNA and CDR2 is YSLEER. With 1 base removed from V and 8 bases from J, the gap between germline ends came to 9 bases. DNA for the CDR3: TGCGCCAGCAGCCAAGCCAGGGTTGATTCACCCCTCCACTTT. As protein: CASSQARVDSPLHF.

The chain carries TRBV13 and TRBJ2-3; tentatively, D is TRBD1 or TRBD2 (6 bases each). V dropped 1 base and J dropped 0 bases, with 8 bases sitting between them. The CDR3 contains 15 residues. The germline gives CDR1 PRHDT, CDR2 FYEKMQ (reference sequence). The CDR3 sequence is CASSLAGASTDTQYF. DNA of the CDR3: TGTGCCAGCAGCTTAGCGGGGGCTAGCACAGATACGCAGTATTTT.

This clone was picked up a small number of times. The chain carries TRBV4-1 and TRBJ2-1; 10 nucleotides align to TRBD2. Germline V lookup: CDR1 MGHRA, CDR2 YSYEKL. This CDR3 spans 15 amino acids. The V segment lost 4 bases and the J segment 8 bases; nucleotides outside the gene matches: 8. The CDR3 region is CASSLLSGGRDEQFF. CDR3 nucleotides: TGCGCCAGCAGCCTCCTTAGCGGGGGGCGGGATGAGCAGTTCTTC.